The clone carrying this T cell receptor (beta chain) was found many times. The antigen is unknown. V dropped 3 bases and J dropped 3 bases, with 14 bases sitting between them. The CDR3 loop spans 14 amino acids. Germline-derived CDR1 and CDR2 are DFQATT and SNEGSKA (reference sequence). The data were obtained in a study of T cells after yellow fever vaccination. Study conclusions and caveats: Subsequent to the booster, the majority of primary-vaccination clones reappeared (under 98% CD4, 88% CD8). The secondary response was weaker, and its peak arrived faster, on day 5 versus 15. Researchers cautioned that FACS-sorted repertoires could harbor abundant clonotypes contaminating from the bulk population.

TCRdb re-analysed the 5' RACE reads in MiXCR, keeping a single row per CDR3 protein. Seen here are some 320,000 distinct CDR3 sequences, roughly 3.9% observed once, and the top ten hold roughly 25%. The sample here was PBMCs, taken 5 days after the yellow fever booster vaccination. The chain links TRBV20-1 to TRBJ1-1; D is possibly TRBD1 (5 bases). The clonotype was recovered from a man aged 18 to 29 who received the YFV17D yellow fever vaccine. The CDR3 nucleotides read TGCAGTGCTAGGGGGCAGGGCGGGTACACTGAAGCTTTCTTT. This translates into CSARGQGGYTEAFF.